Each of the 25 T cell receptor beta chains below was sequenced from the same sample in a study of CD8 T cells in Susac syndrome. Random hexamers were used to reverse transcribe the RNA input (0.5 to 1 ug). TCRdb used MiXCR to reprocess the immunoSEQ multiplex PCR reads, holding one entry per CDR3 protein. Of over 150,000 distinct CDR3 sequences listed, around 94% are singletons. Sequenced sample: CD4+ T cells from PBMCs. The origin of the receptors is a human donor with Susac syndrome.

The CDR3 DNA reads as TGCAAAGGAGGGTCAAGGGGGCGTGAAGCTTTCTTT. It is translated as CKGGSRGREAFF. This rearrangement joins TRBV29-1 to TRBJ1-1; 7 bases fit TRBD1. The CDR3 runs 12 residues. Per germline, CDR1 SQVTM and CDR2 ANQGSEA.

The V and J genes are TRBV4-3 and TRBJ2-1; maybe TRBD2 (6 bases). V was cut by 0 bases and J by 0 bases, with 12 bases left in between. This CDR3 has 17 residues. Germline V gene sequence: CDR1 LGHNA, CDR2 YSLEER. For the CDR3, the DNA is TGCGCCAGCAGCCAAGAGGAGGGTTTCTTCTCCTACAATGAGCAGTTCTTC. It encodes CASSQEEGFFSYNEQFF.

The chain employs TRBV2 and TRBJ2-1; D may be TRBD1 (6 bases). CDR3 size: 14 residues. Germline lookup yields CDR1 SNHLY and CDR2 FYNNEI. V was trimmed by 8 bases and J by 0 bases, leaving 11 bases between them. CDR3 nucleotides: TGTGCCAGCCAAGGGGGAAGCTCCTACAATGAGCAGTTCTTC. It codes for CASQGGSSYNEQFF.

CDR3 nucleotide sequence: TGTGCCAGCAGCTTGGGAGGACAGGGAAATACCTACGAGCAGTACTTC. Translation gives CASSLGGQGNTYEQYF. The chain is built from TRBV7-2 and TRBJ2-7; TRBD1 matches at 8 bases. Germline CDR1 and CDR2: SGHTA and FQGNSA. V was pared by 3 bases and J by 2 bases, with 9 bases of the junction left unmatched. The CDR3 runs to 16 residues.

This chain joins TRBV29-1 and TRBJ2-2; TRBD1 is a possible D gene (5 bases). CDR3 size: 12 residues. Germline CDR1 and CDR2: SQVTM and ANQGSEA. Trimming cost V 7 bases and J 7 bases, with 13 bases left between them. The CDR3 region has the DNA TGCAGCGGCGGAAAGGGGAACGGGGAGCTGTTTTTT. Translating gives CSGGKGNGELFF.

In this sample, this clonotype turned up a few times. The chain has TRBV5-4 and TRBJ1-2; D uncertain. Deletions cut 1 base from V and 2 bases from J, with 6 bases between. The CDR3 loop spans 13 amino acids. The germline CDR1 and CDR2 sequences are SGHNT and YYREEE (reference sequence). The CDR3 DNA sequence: TGTGCCAGCAGCTTGACGGCCAACTATGGCTACACCTTC. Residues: CASSLTANYGYTF.

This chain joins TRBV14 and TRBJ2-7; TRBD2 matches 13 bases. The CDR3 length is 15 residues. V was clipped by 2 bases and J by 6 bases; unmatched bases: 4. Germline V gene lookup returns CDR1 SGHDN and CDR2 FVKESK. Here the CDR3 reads CASSQRTSGGGEQYF. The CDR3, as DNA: TGTGCCAGCAGCCAACGGACTAGCGGGGGCGGCGAGCAGTACTTC.

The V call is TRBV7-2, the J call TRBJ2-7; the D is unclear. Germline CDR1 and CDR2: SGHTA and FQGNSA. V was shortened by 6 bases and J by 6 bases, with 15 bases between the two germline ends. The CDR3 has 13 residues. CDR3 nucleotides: TGTGCCAGCAGTTTTGGTCTTGAGAGCGAGCAGTACTTC. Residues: CASSFGLESEQYF.

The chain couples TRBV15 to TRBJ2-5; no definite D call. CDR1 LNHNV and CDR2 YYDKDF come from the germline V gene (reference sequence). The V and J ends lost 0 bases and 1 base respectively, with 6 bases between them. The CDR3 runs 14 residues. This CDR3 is CATSRDGSQETQYF. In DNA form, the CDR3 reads TGTGCCACCAGCAGAGATGGCAGCCAAGAGACCCAGTACTTC.

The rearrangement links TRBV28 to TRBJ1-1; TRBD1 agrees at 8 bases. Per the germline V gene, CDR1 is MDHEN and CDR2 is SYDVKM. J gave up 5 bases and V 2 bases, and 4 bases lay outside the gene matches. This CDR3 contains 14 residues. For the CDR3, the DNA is TGTGCCAGCAGTTTACTCAGGGGGCGAACTGAAGCTTTCTTT. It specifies CASSLLRGRTEAFF.

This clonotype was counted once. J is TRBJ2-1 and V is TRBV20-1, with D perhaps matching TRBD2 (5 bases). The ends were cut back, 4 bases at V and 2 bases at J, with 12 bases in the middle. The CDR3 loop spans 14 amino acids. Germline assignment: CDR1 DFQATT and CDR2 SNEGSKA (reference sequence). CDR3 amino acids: CSAKLSVAYNEQFF. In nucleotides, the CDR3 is TGCAGTGCTAAACTTAGCGTAGCCTACAATGAGCAGTTCTTC.

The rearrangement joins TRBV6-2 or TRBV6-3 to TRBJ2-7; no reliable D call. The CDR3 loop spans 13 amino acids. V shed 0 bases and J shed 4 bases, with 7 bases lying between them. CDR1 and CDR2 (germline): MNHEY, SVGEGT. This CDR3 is CASSYSNKYEQYF. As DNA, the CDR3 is TGTGCCAGCAGTTACTCGAATAAGTACGAGCAGTACTTC.

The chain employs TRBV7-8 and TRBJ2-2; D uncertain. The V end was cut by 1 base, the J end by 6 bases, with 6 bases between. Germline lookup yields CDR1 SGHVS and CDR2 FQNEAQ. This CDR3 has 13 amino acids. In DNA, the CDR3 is TGTGCCAGCAGCTTAGGTTTCGCCGGGGAGCTGTTTTTT. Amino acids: CASSLGFAGELFF.

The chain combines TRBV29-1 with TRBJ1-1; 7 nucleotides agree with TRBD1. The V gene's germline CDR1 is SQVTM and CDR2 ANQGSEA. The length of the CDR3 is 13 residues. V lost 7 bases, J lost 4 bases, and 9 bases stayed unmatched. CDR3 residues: CSGFDRVGTEAFF. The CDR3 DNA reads TGCAGCGGATTTGACAGGGTTGGCACTGAAGCTTTCTTT.

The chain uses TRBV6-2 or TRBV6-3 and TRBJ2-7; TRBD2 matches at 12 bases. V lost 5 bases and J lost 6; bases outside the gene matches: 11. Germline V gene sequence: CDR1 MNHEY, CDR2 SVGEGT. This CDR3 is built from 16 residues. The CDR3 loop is CASSQRLAGDGFEQYF. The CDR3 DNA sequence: TGTGCCAGCAGTCAGCGACTAGCGGGAGATGGGTTCGAGCAGTACTTC.

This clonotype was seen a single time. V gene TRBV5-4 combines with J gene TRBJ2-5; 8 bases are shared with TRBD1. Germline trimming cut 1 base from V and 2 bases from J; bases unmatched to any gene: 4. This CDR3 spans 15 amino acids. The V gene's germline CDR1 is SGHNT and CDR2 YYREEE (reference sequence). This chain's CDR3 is CASSLSQGAQETQYF. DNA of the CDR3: TGTGCCAGCAGCTTGAGTCAGGGGGCACAAGAGACCCAGTACTTC.

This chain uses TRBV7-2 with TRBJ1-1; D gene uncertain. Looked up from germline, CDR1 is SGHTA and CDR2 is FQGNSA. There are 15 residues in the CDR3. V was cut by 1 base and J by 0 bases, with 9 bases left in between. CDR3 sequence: CASSLGASVNTEAFF. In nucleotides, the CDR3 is TGTGCCAGCAGCTTAGGGGCCAGCGTGAACACTGAAGCTTTCTTT.

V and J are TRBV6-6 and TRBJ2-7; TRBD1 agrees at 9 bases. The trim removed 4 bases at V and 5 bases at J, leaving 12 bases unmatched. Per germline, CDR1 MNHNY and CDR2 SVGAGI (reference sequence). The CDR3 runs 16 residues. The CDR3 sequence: CASSSSATGGRDEQYF. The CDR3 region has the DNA TGTGCCAGCAGTTCCTCGGCCACAGGGGGCAGGGACGAGCAGTACTTC.

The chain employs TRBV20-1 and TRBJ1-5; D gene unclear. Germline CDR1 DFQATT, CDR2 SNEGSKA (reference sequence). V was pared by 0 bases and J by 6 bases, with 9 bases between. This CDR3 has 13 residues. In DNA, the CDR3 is TGCAGTGCTAGAGATCTTGAACGTCAGCCCCAGCATTTT. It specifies CSARDLERQPQHF.

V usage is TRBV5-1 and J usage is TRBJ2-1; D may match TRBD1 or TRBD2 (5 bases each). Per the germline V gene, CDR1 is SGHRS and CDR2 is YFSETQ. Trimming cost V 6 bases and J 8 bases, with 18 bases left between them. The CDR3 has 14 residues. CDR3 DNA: TGCGCCAGCACCCGGGGCTTCCTTAGCGATGAGCAGTTCTTC. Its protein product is CASTRGFLSDEQFF.

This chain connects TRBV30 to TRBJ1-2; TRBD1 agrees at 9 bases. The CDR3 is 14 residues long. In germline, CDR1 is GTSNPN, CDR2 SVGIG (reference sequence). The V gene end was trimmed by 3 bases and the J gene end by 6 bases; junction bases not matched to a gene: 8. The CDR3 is CAWSRPGTGNGYTF. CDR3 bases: TGTGCCTGGAGCCGTCCCGGGACAGGGAATGGCTACACCTTC.

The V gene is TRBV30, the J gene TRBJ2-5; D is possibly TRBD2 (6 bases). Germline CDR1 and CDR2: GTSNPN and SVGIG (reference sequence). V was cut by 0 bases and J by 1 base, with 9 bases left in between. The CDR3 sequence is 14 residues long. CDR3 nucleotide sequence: TGTGCCTGGAGTGTGGAGGGTGGCCAAGAGACCCAGTACTTC. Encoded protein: CAWSVEGGQETQYF.

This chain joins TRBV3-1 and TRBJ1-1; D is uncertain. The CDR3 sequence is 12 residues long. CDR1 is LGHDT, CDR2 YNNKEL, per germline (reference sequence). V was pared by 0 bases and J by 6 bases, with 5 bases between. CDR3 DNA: TGTGCCAGCAGCCAAGAGACGTCTGAAGCTTTCTTT. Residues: CASSQETSEAFF. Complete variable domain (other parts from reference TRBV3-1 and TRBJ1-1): DTAVSQTPKYLVTQMGNDKSIKCEQNLGHDTMYWYKQDSKKFLKIMFSYNNKELIINETVPNRFSPKSPDKAHLNLHINSLELGDSAVYFCASSQETSEAFFGQGTRLTVV.

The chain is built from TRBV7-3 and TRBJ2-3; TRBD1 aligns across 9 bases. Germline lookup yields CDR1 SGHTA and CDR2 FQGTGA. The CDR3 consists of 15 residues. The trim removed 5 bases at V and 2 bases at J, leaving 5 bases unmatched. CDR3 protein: CASSRGQGLTDTQYF. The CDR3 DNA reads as TGTGCCAGCAGCCGGGGACAGGGACTCACAGATACGCAGTATTTT.

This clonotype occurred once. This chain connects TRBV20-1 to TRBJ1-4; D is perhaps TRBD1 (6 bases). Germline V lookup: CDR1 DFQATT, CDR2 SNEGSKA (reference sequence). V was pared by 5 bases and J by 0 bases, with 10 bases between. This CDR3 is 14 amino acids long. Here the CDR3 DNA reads TGCAGTGCTCCCAGGGGCACAACTAATGAAAAACTGTTTTTT. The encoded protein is CSAPRGTTNEKLFF.